This T cell receptor beta chain was sequenced for a study of lymphopenia after photon versus proton radiotherapy. Study-wide results and caveats: Larger post-nadir TCR diversity loss correlated inversely with survival in deceased patients. Post-nadir diversity loss with photons came from oligoclonal expansion, particularly CD8+ Temra cells. Relative stability marked proton patients; photon patients lost diversity and naive cells.

The V gene's germline CDR1 is SGDLS and CDR2 YYNGEE. V shed 2 bases, J shed 2 bases, and the junction held 9 bases outside the gene matches. The CDR3 runs 16 residues. The table came from immunoSEQ multiplex PCR; TCRdb's copy has only in-frame clones and leaves some out. This sample has approximately 7,300 clones, with 90% to 95% found just once. In regard to this clone: Its antigen remains unknown.

The source was peripheral blood, collected from a patient treated with photon-based radiotherapy. The J gene is TRBJ2-5, the V gene TRBV9, with TRBD1 identical over 7 bases. This receptor was identified in a woman aged 45-60 years with cholangiocarcinoma. The CDR3 reads CASSVGTGTEQETQYF. Written as DNA, the CDR3 is TGTGCCAGCAGCGTCGGAACCGGGACAGAACAAGAGACCCAGTACTTC.